This TCR beta chain comes out of a study of spatial heterogeneity in lung cancer. Ten or more counts support this clonotype. Its antigen is currently unknown. Specified time point: sample taken at primary tumor resection. TCRdb reprocessed the 5' RACE reads via MiXCR and lists one record per CDR3 protein. The sample lists about 21,000 distinct CDR3 sequences, approximately 3% occurring once. Study results and limitations: Higher tumor mutation counts went along with higher counts of expanded intratumoral alpha and beta TCRs. Coverage was estimated at roughly 7.2% of tumor T cells for alpha chains and approximately 14% for beta chains.

Sequencing was performed on lung tumor tissue, taken at surgery. The receptor comes from a male donor with early-stage non-small cell lung cancer.

This chain's CDR3 is CASSEAWDGKTQYF. CDR3 sequence (DNA): TGTGCCAGCAGTGAAGCGTGGGACGGGAAGACCCAGTACTTC. This sequence joins TRBV6-1 and TRBJ2-5, with D perhaps TRBD1 or TRBD2 (5 bases each). The CDR3 loop spans 14 amino acids. V was trimmed by 0 bases and J by 6 bases, leaving 11 bases between them. Per the germline V gene, CDR1 is MNHNS and CDR2 is SASEGT.